This T cell receptor beta chain was captured in a study of T cell repertoires in cytomegalovirus infection. Turning to this clonotype: Its matching antigen is unknown.

The study, taken as a whole, reports: Predominance within the ex vivo response was attributable to HLA-C-restricted CMV-specific TCR beta clonotypes.

TCRdb recomputed calls from the reads with MiXCR, one row per CDR3 protein. The table shows about 740,000 distinct CDR3 sequences, with 35% to 40% occurring only once. The CDR3 is 14 residues long. The germline V gene has CDR1 DFQATT and CDR2 SNEGSKA (reference sequence). Trimming cost V 3 bases and J 2 bases; bases outside gene matches: 3. Specimen: PBMCs. The V call is TRBV20-1, the J call TRBJ2-7; 11 bases line up with TRBD2. The receptor comes from a human donor in good health (CMV status not recorded). Some clones in this sample may be carry-over from other donors' samples. The CDR3 is CSARTLAGAYEQYF. CDR3 DNA sequence: TGCAGTGCTAGGACACTAGCGGGGGCCTACGAGCAGTACTTC.